This T cell receptor (beta chain) was sequenced during a study of blood T cell repertoires in COVID-19 (dated by TCRdb to the early 2020s). A note on the overall study: The collaborator samples originated in the United States, Italy and Spain and spanned the acute and convalescent phases of COVID-19. The material from the prospective study consisted of cDNA or gDNA derived from T cells, B-cell-depleted T cells, or PBMCs. The dataset comprised deeply sampled blood TCRbeta repertoires from subjects exposed to, actively infected with, or recovered from COVID-19. The repertoires were made available in a free public database intended to serve as a resource for research on the immune response to SARS-CoV-2. The samples were drawn from two sources: the first 160 participants of the ongoing ImmuneRACE study, and 1,000 to 1,500 subjects contributed by 6 global collaborators. The sample metadata nearly always contained a de-identified subject ID, COVID-19 status, age in years and sex. HLA class I and class II types, where available, came from metadata supplied by the sample provider rather than from assay-based typing. Results the study describes overall, beyond this receptor: The amount of clinical and demographic metadata varied by source and participant and was provided uncurated.

Worth noting for this clone: It lacks a known antigen. No much larger clone exists at a distance of one base, and base qualities are not known.

From a lookup of the germline V gene, CDR1 and CDR2 are SGHAT and FQNNGV. There are 14 amino acids in the CDR3, from cysteine to phenylalanine inclusive. Only the CDR3 DNA stays, 42 bases, in frame from base 1. Cut back by 0 bases and 9 bases, the V and J ends lie 14 bases apart. Whole blood was collected in K2EDTA tubes by collaborating institutions according to the institutions' own protocols. For TCRbeta analysis, collaborators shipped samples in one of three forms: frozen whole blood, isolated PBMCs, or DNA extracted from either of those sample types. TCRbeta CDR3 regions were amplified from genomic DNA by means of the immunoSEQ Assay, a bias-controlled multiplex PCR. As for the authors' bioinformatics: Within the assay, amplification of reference gene primers was used to estimate how many nucleated cells each sample contained. Sequence reads were collapsed and filtered to measure the absolute abundance of every unique TCRbeta CDR3 rearrangement. For each sample, productive Simpson clonality was calculated by taking the square root of Simpson's diversity index across productive rearrangements. Sourced from immuneACCESS, this table was stored by TCRdb with only in-frame sequences that have V and J called. A share of the clones is absent; for the studies checked, an unresolved V gene accounts for under half, and the remainder has no known explanation. V, J and clone size are taken as reported in that table, and D and trimming were inferred from the DNA itself. For this sample there are some 96,000 clones; roughly 85% appear just once. The ten most abundant clones make up 12% of the sample.

The V and J segments used are TRBV11-2 and TRBJ1-2; TRBD1 is possibly the D segment (5 matching bases). Sequencing was carried out using peripheral blood. This sequence was found in a woman in her 70s with acute or convalescent COVID-19. CDR3 loop: CASSLDGAGESYTF. Read as DNA, the sequence is TGTGCCAGCAGCTTAGATGGGGCAGGCGAAAGCTACACCTTC.